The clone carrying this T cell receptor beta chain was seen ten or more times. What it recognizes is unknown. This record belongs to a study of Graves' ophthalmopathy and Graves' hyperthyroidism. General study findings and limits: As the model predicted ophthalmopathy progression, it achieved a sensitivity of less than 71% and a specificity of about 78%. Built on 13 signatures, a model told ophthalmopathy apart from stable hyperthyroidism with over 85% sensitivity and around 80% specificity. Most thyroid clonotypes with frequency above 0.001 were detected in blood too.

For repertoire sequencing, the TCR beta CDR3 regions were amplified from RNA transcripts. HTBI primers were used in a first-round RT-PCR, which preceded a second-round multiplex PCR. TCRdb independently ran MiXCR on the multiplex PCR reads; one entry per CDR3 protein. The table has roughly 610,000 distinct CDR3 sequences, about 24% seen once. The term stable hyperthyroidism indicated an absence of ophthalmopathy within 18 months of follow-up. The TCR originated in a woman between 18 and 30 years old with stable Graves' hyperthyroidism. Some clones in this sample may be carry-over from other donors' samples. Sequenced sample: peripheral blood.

Written as DNA, the CDR3 is TGCGCCAGCAGCCAAGAAGGGGGGAGGAGGGAGACCCAGTACTTC. This codes for CASSQEGGRRETQYF. The chain recombines TRBV4-1 with TRBJ2-5, with D tentatively TRBD1 or TRBD2 (6 bases each). From germline, CDR1 is MGHRA and CDR2 YSYEKL. The V end was cut by 0 bases, the J end by 5 bases, with 13 bases between. This CDR3 is built from 15 residues.